These 27 T cell receptor beta chains were all obtained from the same sample, sequenced in a study of blood T cell repertoires in COVID-19. The protocol was immunoSEQ multiplex PCR, while the TCRdb copy is restricted to in-frame clones and leaves out a portion. The table lists some 200,000 clones, around 84% of them singletons. The sample taken for sequencing was peripheral blood. These receptors came from a woman over 75 with COVID-19, enrolled during active disease.

The CDR3 sequence is CASSFVAPEGYTF. DNA of the CDR3: TGTGCCAGCAGTTTCGTGGCCCCGGAGGGCTACACCTTC. The chain employs TRBV28 and TRBJ1-2; D unclear. The V gene's germline CDR1 is MDHEN and CDR2 SYDVKM. There are 13 residues in the CDR3. V was cut by 3 bases and J by 8 bases, with 13 bases left in between.

The V call is TRBV12-3 or TRBV12-4, the J call TRBJ2-1; D call uncertain. Between the trimmed V and J ends, which lost 4 bases and 3 bases, there was a span of 7 bases. The CDR3 loop spans 13 amino acids. The CDR3 is CASSSAGYNEQFF. The CDR3 DNA reads TGTGCCAGCAGTTCGGCAGGCTACAATGAGCAGTTCTTC.

The genes are TRBV28 and TRBJ2-1, with D perhaps TRBD1 (5 bases). The CDR3 covers 17 residues. Germline assignment: CDR1 MDHEN and CDR2 SYDVKM. V shed 3 bases and J shed 5 bases, with 20 bases lying between them. The CDR3 sequence is CASSFRTQGRPNNEQFF. CDR3 nucleotide sequence: TGTGCCAGCAGTTTCCGCACCCAGGGCAGGCCCAACAATGAGCAGTTCTTC.

The rearrangement joins TRBV18 to TRBJ2-3; a weak D match, TRBD2 (5 bases). The germline CDR1 and CDR2 sequences are KGHSH and LQKENI. The germline V and J ends were trimmed by 4 bases and 4 bases, with 18 bases remaining between them. The CDR3 spans 16 residues. The CDR3 bases are TGTGCCAGCTCACAACTAGTCGATAGCCCCGCAGATACGCAGTATTTT. This translates into CASSQLVDSPADTQYF.

CDR3 protein: CASRPLGEADTQYF. CDR3 sequence (DNA): TGTGCCAGCAGACCGTTGGGGGAGGCAGATACGCAGTATTTT. The J gene is TRBJ2-3, the V gene TRBV27; D is possibly TRBD2 (6 bases). Per the germline V gene, CDR1 is MNHEY and CDR2 is SMNVEV (reference sequence). The length of the CDR3 is 14 residues. V was pared by 6 bases and J by 4 bases, with 14 bases between.

The chain combines TRBV6-5 with TRBJ1-2, with no clear D. V shed 6 bases and J shed 8 bases, with 13 bases lying between them. Germline values: CDR1 MNHEY, CDR2 SVGAGI. The CDR3 spans 12 residues. This CDR3 is CASSPPVGGYTF. The CDR3 DNA reads as TGTGCCAGCAGCCCACCCGTCGGGGGCTACACCTTC.

The rearrangement joins TRBV28 to TRBJ2-5; 7 nucleotides match TRBD2. Germline trimming cut 7 bases from V and 2 bases from J; bases unmatched to any gene: 7. The germline gives CDR1 MDHEN, CDR2 SYDVKM. The CDR3 totals 14 residues. The CDR3 DNA follows: TGTGCCAGCAAAGGCGGGGGATCTCAAGAGACCCAGTACTTC. It translates to CASKGGGSQETQYF.

V is TRBV25-1 and J is TRBJ1-2; tentatively, D is TRBD1 (6 bases). The germline V gene has CDR1 MGHDK and CDR2 SYGVNS. Trimming cost V 0 bases and J 8 bases, with 10 bases left between them. This CDR3 has 13 residues. The DNA for the CDR3 is TGTGCCAGCAGTGAATATGCGGGGGGCGGCTACACCTTC. As protein: CASSEYAGGGYTF.

The CDR3 region is CSVGLEDSGYGYTF. The CDR3 nucleotides read TGCAGCGTTGGTTTAGAAGACAGCGGGTATGGCTACACCTTC. V gene TRBV29-1 combines with J gene TRBJ1-2, with a tentative D call TRBD1 (5 bases). The CDR3 loop spans 14 amino acids. Trimming took off 4 bases at V and 5 bases at J, with 17 bases between the two ends. The germline gives CDR1 SQVTM, CDR2 ANQGSEA. The variable domain in full, with the rest retrieved from reference TRBV29-1 and TRBJ1-2, is SAVISQKPSRDICQRGTSLTIQCQVDSQVTMMFWYRQQPGQSLTLIATANQGSEATYESGFVIDKFPISRPNLTFSTLTVSNMSPEDSSIYLCSVGLEDSGYGYTFGSGTRLTVV.

The count of this clone is one. The rearrangement uses TRBV5-6 and TRBJ2-2; possibly TRBD2 for D (6 bases). V was cut by 0 bases and J by 1 base, with 7 bases left in between. This CDR3 region has 15 residues. Germline CDR1 is SGHDT and CDR2 is YYEEEE. In nucleotides, the CDR3 is TGTGCCAGCAGCTTGGGGGGACTGAACACCGGGGAGCTGTTTTTT. This gives the protein CASSLGGLNTGELFF. Looking up the rest from reference TRBV5-6 and TRBJ2-2 gives the full variable domain: DAGVTQSPTHLIKTRGQQVTLRCSPKSGHDTVSWYQQALGQGPQFIFQYYEEEERQRGNFPDRFSGHQFPNYSSELNVNALLLGDSALYLCASSLGGLNTGELFFGEGSRLTVL.

The chain recombines TRBV7-2 with TRBJ2-1; TRBD2 agrees at 12 bases. The CDR3 covers 16 residues. With V trimmed by 0 bases and J by 6 bases, 3 bases remained unmatched. The V gene's germline CDR1 is SGHTA and CDR2 FQGNSA. The CDR3 loop is CASSLAPSGGANEQFF. Here the CDR3 DNA reads TGTGCCAGCAGCTTAGCGCCTAGCGGGGGGGCCAATGAGCAGTTCTTC.

The chain uses TRBV7-3 and TRBJ2-2, with D hard to call. Per the germline V gene, CDR1 is SGHTA and CDR2 is FQGTGA. The CDR3 has 13 amino acids. V gave up 5 bases and J gave up 7 bases, with 11 bases separating them. DNA for the CDR3: TGTGCCAGCAGCAAAAACAGTTACGGGGAGCTGTTTTTT. Amino acids: CASSKNSYGELFF.

The J gene is TRBJ1-3, the V gene TRBV2; 7 bases match TRBD1. The CDR3 has 17 residues. Germline-derived CDR1 and CDR2 are SNHLY and FYNNEI. V shed 2 bases and J 1 base; nucleotides not matched to a gene: 8. The CDR3, as DNA: TGTGCCAGCAGTGAACTTGGTACAGGGGTATCTGGAAACACCATATATTTT. It encodes CASSELGTGVSGNTIYF.

In its sample, this clone was seen once. The V and J genes are TRBV19 and TRBJ1-6, with 12 bases that match TRBD1. Germline V gene data show CDR1 as LNHDA and CDR2 as SQIVND (reference sequence). Losses at the gene ends were 9 bases for V and 7 bases for J; bases not matched to a gene: 13. The length of the CDR3 is 17 residues. This CDR3 reads CASGPLGTGGVNSPLHF. CDR3 bases: TGTGCCAGCGGGCCACTCGGGACAGGGGGCGTAAATTCACCCCTCCACTTT.

This sequence joins TRBV6-5 and TRBJ1-5; 7 nucleotides match TRBD1. Losses at the gene ends were 5 bases for V and 7 bases for J; bases not matched to a gene: 8. Germline loops: CDR1 MNHEY, CDR2 SVGAGI. The CDR3 has 14 amino acids. DNA for the CDR3: TGTGCCAGCAGTCGACAGGGATGGGGACAGCCCCAGCATTTT. It codes for CASSRQGWGQPQHF.

The sample holds a few counts of this clone. The chain has TRBV5-1 and TRBJ1-1; D is unresolved. CDR3 length: 13 residues. Trimming took 3 bases from V and 4 from J, leaving 10 bases between them. Germline CDR1 SGHRS, CDR2 YFSETQ. CDR3 sequence reads: CASSSGSGTEAFF. In DNA form, the CDR3 reads TGCGCCAGCAGCTCCGGTTCGGGCACTGAAGCTTTCTTT.

The chain has TRBV28 and TRBJ1-1, with TRBD1 matching over 9 bases. This CDR3 region has 15 residues. Germline values: CDR1 MDHEN, CDR2 SYDVKM. The ends lost 3 bases at V and 6 bases at J; junction bases unmatched: 8. The CDR3 loop reads CASSFRRDRDAEAFF. The CDR3 DNA follows: TGTGCCAGCAGTTTTCGTCGGGACAGGGACGCTGAAGCTTTCTTT.

The chain carries TRBV2 and TRBJ2-5; 7 positions match TRBD2. This CDR3 region has 15 residues. Germline V gene lookup returns CDR1 SNHLY and CDR2 FYNNEI. Germline trimming cut 6 bases from V and 2 bases from J; bases unmatched to any gene: 9. CDR3 sequence: CASSLVGGWQETQYF. The CDR3, as DNA: TGTGCCAGCAGCCTGGTGGGGGGGTGGCAAGAGACCCAGTACTTC.

This sequence joins TRBV24-1 and TRBJ2-1; tentatively, D is TRBD2 (6 bases). The CDR3 length is 12 residues. Germline V CDR1 and CDR2: KGHDR, SFDVKD. Trimming took 9 bases from V and 5 from J, leaving 10 bases between them. The CDR3 loop is CATGGYNNEQFF. DNA for the CDR3: TGTGCCACCGGAGGGTACAACAATGAGCAGTTCTTC.

In this sample, this clone turned up once. The rearrangement links TRBV5-6 to TRBJ1-2; D is unclear. The CDR3 contains 13 residues. Deletions cut 0 bases from V and 4 bases from J, with 7 bases between. Germline CDR1 reads SGHDT; CDR2 reads YYEEEE. In DNA, the CDR3 is TGTGCCAGCAGCTTGGCCGGCGGCTATGGCTACACCTTC. Its translation: CASSLAGGYGYTF.

This chain uses TRBV7-2 with TRBJ1-1; D is unresolved. The CDR3 loop spans 13 amino acids. Germline V gives CDR1 SGHTA, CDR2 FQGNSA. V dropped 3 bases and J dropped 3 bases, with 8 bases sitting between them. The CDR3 sequence is CASSFNMDTEAFF. The DNA of the CDR3 is TGTGCCAGCAGCTTTAACATGGACACTGAAGCTTTCTTT.

The CDR3 spells CASSLNRNTYEQYF. In DNA, the CDR3 is TGCGCCAGCAGCTTAAACAGGAATACCTACGAGCAGTACTTC. J is TRBJ2-7 and V is TRBV5-1; tentatively, D is TRBD1 (5 bases). CDR3 length: 14 residues. The V gene's germline CDR1 is SGHRS and CDR2 YFSETQ. V shed 2 bases and J shed 2 bases, with 11 bases lying between them.

The CDR3 loop is CASKWGRNTGELFF. CDR3 DNA sequence: TGTGCCAGCAAGTGGGGCAGGAACACCGGGGAGCTGTTTTTT. This chain connects TRBV2 to TRBJ2-2, with TRBD1 as a possible D gene (5 bases). V was cut by 7 bases and J by 1 base, with 10 bases left in between. The germline CDR1 and CDR2 sequences are SNHLY and FYNNEI. This CDR3 comprises 14 residues.

The chain carries TRBV19 and TRBJ1-2, with D possibly matching TRBD1 (6 bases). CDR1 is LNHDA and CDR2 is SQIVND in the germline V gene (reference sequence). The ends were cut back, 6 bases at V and 8 bases at J, with 13 bases in the middle. This CDR3 is 12 amino acids long. The DNA for the CDR3 is TGTGCCAGTAGCAACAGGGCGGACGGCTACACCTTC. This translates into CASSNRADGYTF.

The J gene is TRBJ1-2, the V gene TRBV5-1; D remains ambiguous. This CDR3 has 13 amino acids. The V end lost 7 bases, the J end lost 4 bases, and 14 bases lay between the germline ends. Germline loops: CDR1 SGHRS, CDR2 YFSETQ. CDR3 sequence (DNA): TGCGCCAGCGGAGTAAGCTCCTTCTATGGCTACACCTTC. This encodes CASGVSSFYGYTF.

The CDR3 sequence: CASGTSGINTGELFF. Written as DNA, the CDR3 is TGCGCCAGCGGCACTAGCGGGATCAACACCGGGGAGCTGTTTTTT. This sequence joins TRBV5-1 and TRBJ2-2; 10 nucleotides align to TRBD2. The CDR3 totals 15 residues. J gave up 2 bases and V 7 bases, and 5 bases lay outside the gene matches. CDR1 SGHRS and CDR2 YFSETQ come from the germline V gene.

The chain employs TRBV19 and TRBJ1-1; 10 nucleotides agree with TRBD1. Germline-derived CDR1 and CDR2 are LNHDA and SQIVND (reference sequence). The V segment lost 8 bases and the J segment 4 bases; nucleotides outside the gene matches: 16. The CDR3 consists of 17 residues. For the CDR3, the DNA is TGTGCCAGTCGGCGATTAATCGGGACAGGGGATCGCACTGAAGCTTTCTTT. As protein: CASRRLIGTGDRTEAFF.